This T cell receptor (beta chain) was sequenced for a study of blood T cell repertoires in COVID-19. V lost 7 bases to trimming and J lost 6 bases, with 13 bases between them. This CDR3 is 13 amino acids long. The germline gives CDR1 MDHEN, CDR2 SYDVKM. TCRdb's table, derived via immunoSEQ multiplex PCR, lists solely in-frame clones and lacks some. The sample yields roughly 140,000 clones, around 80% seen once. The source is a man between 60 and 75 years old with acute or convalescent COVID-19. This chain joins TRBV28 and TRBJ1-5; a weak D match, TRBD1 (5 bases). Specimen: peripheral blood. CDR3 nucleotide sequence: TGTGCCAGCACCTGGGGGGGAGGTCAGCCCCAGCATTTT. Translated, it gives CASTWGGGQPQHF.